This entry describes one T cell receptor (beta chain). This sample is drawn from a study of cytomegalovirus exposure and HLA in healthy donors. This PCR relied on a set of 60 Vbeta primers and 13 Jbeta primers. Profiled with immunoSEQ multiplex PCR; TCRdb holds only in-frame clones, not every one. In the table there are about 190,000 clones, roughly 80% of which are singletons. Germline lookup yields CDR1 LGHNA and CDR2 YSLEER. The CDR3 has 15 residues. Germline trimming cut 3 bases from V and 3 bases from J; bases unmatched to any gene: 3. Sequencing used PBMCs. The chain couples TRBV4-3 to TRBJ2-2, with 8 nucleotides matching TRBD1. This TCR came from a woman in her fifties or sixties in good health and CMV-seropositive. Written as DNA, the CDR3 is TGCGCCAGCAGCCAGGGGACAGGTTACACCGGGGAGCTGTTTTTT. This translates into CASSQGTGYTGELFF.